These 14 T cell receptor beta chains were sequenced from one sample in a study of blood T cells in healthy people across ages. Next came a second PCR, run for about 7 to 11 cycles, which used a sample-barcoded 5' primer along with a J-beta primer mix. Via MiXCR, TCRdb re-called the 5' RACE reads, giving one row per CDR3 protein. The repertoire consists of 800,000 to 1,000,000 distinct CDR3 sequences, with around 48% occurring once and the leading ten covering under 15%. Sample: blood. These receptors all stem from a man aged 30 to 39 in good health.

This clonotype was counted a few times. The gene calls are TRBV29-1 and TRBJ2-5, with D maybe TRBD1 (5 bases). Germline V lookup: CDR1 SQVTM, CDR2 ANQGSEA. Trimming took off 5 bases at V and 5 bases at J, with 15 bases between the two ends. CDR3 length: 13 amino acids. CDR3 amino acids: CSVSPQGRETQYF. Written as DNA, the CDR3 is TGCAGCGTTTCCCCCCAGGGAAGGGAGACCCAGTACTTC.

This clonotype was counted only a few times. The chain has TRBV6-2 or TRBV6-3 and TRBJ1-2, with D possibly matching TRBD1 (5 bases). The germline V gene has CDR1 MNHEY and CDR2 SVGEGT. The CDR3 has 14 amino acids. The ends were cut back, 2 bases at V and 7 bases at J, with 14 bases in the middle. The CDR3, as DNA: TGTGCCAGCAGTTACGAGGAAAAAAGGGGTGGCTACACCTTC. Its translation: CASSYEEKRGGYTF.

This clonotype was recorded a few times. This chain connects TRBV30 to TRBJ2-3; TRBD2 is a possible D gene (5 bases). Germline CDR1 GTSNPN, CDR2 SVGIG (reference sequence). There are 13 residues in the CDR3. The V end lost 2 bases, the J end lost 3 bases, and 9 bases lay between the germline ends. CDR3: CAWSTQRTDTQYF. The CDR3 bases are TGTGCCTGGAGTACCCAGCGGACAGATACGCAGTATTTT.

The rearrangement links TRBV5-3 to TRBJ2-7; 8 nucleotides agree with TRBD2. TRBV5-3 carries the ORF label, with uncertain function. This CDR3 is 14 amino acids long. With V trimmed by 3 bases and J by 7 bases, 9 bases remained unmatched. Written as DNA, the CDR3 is TGTGCCAGAAGCTCCAGGACTAGCAGTAGGGAGCAGTACTTC. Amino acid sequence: CARSSRTSSREQYF.

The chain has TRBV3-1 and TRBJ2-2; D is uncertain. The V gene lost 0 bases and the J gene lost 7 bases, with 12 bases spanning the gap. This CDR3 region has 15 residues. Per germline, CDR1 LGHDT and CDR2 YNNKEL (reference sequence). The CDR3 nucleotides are TGTGCCAGCAGCCAAGATAATGTTGTCCTCGGGGAGCTGTTTTTT. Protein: CASSQDNVVLGELFF.

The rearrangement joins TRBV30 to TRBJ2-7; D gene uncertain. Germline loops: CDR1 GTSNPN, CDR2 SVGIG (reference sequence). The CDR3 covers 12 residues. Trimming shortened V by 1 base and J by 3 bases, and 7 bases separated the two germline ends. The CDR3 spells CAWSAQNYEQYF. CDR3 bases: TGTGCCTGGAGTGCGCAGAACTACGAGCAGTACTTC.

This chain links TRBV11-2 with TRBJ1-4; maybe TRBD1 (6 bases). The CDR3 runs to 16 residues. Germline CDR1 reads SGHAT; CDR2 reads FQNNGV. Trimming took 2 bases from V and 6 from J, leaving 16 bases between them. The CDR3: CASSLWGGRTDEKLFF. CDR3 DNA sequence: TGTGCCAGCAGCTTATGGGGGGGGCGCACGGATGAAAAACTGTTTTTT.

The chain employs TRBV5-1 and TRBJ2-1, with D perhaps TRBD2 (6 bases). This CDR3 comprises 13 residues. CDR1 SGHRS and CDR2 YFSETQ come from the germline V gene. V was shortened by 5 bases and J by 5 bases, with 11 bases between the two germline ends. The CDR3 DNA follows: TGCGCCAGCAGGGCGGGGCCAAACAATGAGCAGTTCTTC. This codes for CASRAGPNNEQFF.

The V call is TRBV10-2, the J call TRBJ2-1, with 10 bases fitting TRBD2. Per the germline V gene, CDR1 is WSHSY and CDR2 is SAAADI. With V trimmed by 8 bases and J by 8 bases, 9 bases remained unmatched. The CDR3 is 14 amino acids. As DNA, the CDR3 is TGCGCCAGCGGCCGACTAGCGGGTTACGATGAGCAGTTCTTC. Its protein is CASGRLAGYDEQFF.

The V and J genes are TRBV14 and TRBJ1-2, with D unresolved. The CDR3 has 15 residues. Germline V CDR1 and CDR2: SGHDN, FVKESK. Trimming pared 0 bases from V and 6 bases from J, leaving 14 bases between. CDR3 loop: CASSQDLHPANGYTF. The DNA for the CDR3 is TGTGCCAGCAGCCAAGATCTCCACCCCGCAAATGGCTACACCTTC.

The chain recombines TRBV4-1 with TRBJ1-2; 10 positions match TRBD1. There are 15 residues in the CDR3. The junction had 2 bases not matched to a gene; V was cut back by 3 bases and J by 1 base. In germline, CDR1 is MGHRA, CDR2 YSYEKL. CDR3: CASSQGQGINYGYTF. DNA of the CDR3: TGCGCCAGCAGCCAGGGACAGGGGATTAACTATGGCTACACCTTC.

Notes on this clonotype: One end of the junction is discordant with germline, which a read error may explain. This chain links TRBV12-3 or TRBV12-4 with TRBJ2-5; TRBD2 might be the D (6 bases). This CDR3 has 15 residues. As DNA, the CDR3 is TGTGCCAGCAGTACGACTAGGGAGTACCAAGGGACCCAGTACTTC. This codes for CASSTTREYQGTQYF.

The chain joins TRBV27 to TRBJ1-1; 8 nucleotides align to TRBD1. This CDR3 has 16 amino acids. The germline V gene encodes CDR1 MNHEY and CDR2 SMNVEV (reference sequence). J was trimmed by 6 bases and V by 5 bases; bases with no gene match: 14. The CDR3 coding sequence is TGTGCCAGCAGTCTTCGGACAGGGCGGGGTCGCGCTGAAGCTTTCTTT. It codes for CASSLRTGRGRAEAFF.

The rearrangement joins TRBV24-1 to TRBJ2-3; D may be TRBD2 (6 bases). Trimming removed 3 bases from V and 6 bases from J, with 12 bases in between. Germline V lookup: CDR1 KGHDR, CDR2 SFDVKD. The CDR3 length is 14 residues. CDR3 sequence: CATSDTPGLDTQYF. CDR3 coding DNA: TGTGCCACCAGTGATACACCGGGACTCGATACGCAGTATTTT.